The source of this TCR beta chain is a study of blood T cells in healthy people across ages. Each sample yielded at least 6 micrograms of PBMC total RNA. This clonotype was observed a handful of times. The antigen is unknown. The CDR3 has 15 amino acids. Germline V gene sequence: CDR1 MNHNY, CDR2 SVGAGI (reference sequence). V trimming: 4 bases; J trimming: 0 bases; junction bases outside the gene matches: 5. For the second PCR, which ran for about 6 to 11 cycles, a sample-barcoded 5' primer and a J-beta primer mix were used. Each of the samples gave a minimum of 3 million paired-end reads that contained CDR3. TCRdb recomputed calls from the 5' RACE reads with MiXCR, one row per CDR3 protein. Of hundreds of thousands of distinct CDR3 sequences listed, roughly 20% are singletons. General study points: Lack of knowledge of donor CMV status possibly confounded expanded clonotype changes. Older age went with lower TCR beta diversity per million T cells, in a roughly linear way.

Sequenced input: blood. The genes are TRBV6-6 and TRBJ1-2, with TRBD1 matching 7 bases. This receptor was taken from a man aged 70 or older in good health. The CDR3 DNA is TGTGCCAGCAGTTCGACAGGGTCCGCTAACTATGGCTACACCTTC. Protein: CASSSTGSANYGYTF.